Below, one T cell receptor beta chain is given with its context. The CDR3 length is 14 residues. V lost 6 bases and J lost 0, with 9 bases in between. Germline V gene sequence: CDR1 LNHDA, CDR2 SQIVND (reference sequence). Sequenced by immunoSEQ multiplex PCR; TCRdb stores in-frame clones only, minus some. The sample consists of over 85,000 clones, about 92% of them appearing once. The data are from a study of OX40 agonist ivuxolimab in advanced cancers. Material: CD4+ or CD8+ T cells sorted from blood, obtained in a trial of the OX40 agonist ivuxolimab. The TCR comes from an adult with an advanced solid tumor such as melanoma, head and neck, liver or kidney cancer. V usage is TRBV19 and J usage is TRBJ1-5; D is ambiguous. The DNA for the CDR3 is TGTGCCAGTAGCGTTCAGATTAGCAATCAGCCCCAGCATTTT. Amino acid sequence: CASSVQISNQPQHF.